Presented here are 27 T cell receptor beta chains from one specimen sequenced in a study of T cells in Graves' hyperthyroidism and ophthalmopathy. Amplification of TCR beta CDR3 regions used RNA as the template. The TCR CDR3 was amplified in a first-round RT-PCR using the HTBI primer set. TCRdb called the multiplex PCR reads again in MiXCR, with one record for every CDR3 protein. The data hold about 640,000 distinct CDR3 sequences, with about 14% observed a single time. Sequenced input: blood. Receptors were obtained from a woman aged 45-59 years with Graves' ophthalmopathy.

This clonotype came up many times. In DNA, the CDR3 is TGTGCCAGCAGTTACTCGCACATCCAAGAGACCCAGTACTTC. Encoded protein: CASSYSHIQETQYF. The chain recombines TRBV6-2 or TRBV6-3 with TRBJ2-5; D is unresolved. Trimming pared 0 bases from V and 1 base from J, leaving 6 bases between. The CDR3 runs to 14 residues. The germline V gene encodes CDR1 MNHEY and CDR2 SVGEGT.

This clonotype was seen ten or more times. V is TRBV5-1 and J is TRBJ2-7; weak D call: TRBD1 (5 bases). The CDR3 runs to 15 residues. Trimming pared 7 bases from V and 2 bases from J, leaving 19 bases between. Germline lookup yields CDR1 SGHRS and CDR2 YFSETQ. The CDR3 sequence is CASRPWGSPTYEQYF. The CDR3 DNA is TGCGCCAGCCGACCATGGGGCAGCCCCACCTACGAGCAGTACTTC.

Many counts were recorded for this clonotype. This chain links TRBV4-2 with TRBJ2-7, with 11 bases identical to TRBD2. CDR3 length: 15 residues. The junction had 3 bases not matched to a gene; V was cut back by 0 bases and J by 5 bases. CDR1 and CDR2 (germline): LGHNA, YNFKEQ. This CDR3 is CASSQDTSGSDEQYF. For the CDR3, the DNA is TGTGCCAGCAGCCAAGATACTAGCGGGAGCGACGAGCAGTACTTC.

About this clonotype: This may come from a read error, since a much larger clone is one base off. J is TRBJ2-7 and V is TRBV4-3, with TRBD2 identical over 7 bases. This CDR3 region has 15 residues. Germline V lookup: CDR1 LGHNA, CDR2 YSLEER. The CDR3 bases are TGCGCCAGCAGCCAAGGTCTAGCGGAGCCCTACAAGCAGTACTTC. Protein sequence: CASSQGLAEPYKQYF.

This clonotype was detected a few times. The V gene is TRBV3-1, the J gene TRBJ1-2, with 9 bases identical to TRBD1. The CDR3 is made up of 15 amino acids. Germline CDR1 reads LGHDT; CDR2 reads YNNKEL (reference sequence). Trimming removed 1 base from V and 5 bases from J; junction bases left unmatched: 5. CDR3 nucleotide sequence: TGTGCCAGCAGCCAAGGACAGGGGGGACTATATGGCTACACCTTC. It yields the protein CASSQGQGGLYGYTF.

This clonotype has at least ten counts. The chain is built from TRBV7-9 and TRBJ2-3; D possibly uses TRBD1 or TRBD2 (9 bases each). Per the germline V gene, CDR1 is SEHNR and CDR2 is FQNEAQ (reference sequence). The CDR3 spans 21 residues. Trimming removed 5 bases from V and 4 bases from J, with 34 bases in between. The CDR3 is CASSIRGGAPSGTGLADTQYF. The CDR3 nucleotides are TGTGCCAGCAGCATCCGAGGGGGGGCTCCTAGCGGGACAGGGCTCGCAGATACGCAGTATTTT.

There are many counts of this clonotype. V is TRBV27 and J is TRBJ1-2, with 7 bases that match TRBD1. CDR3 length: 15 residues. The junction had 5 bases not matched to a gene; V was cut back by 2 bases and J by 2 bases. Per the germline V gene, CDR1 is MNHEY and CDR2 is SMNVEV (reference sequence). CDR3 bases: TGTGCCAGCAGTTTACGACTGGGACAGAACTATGGCTACACCTTC. It encodes CASSLRLGQNYGYTF.

This chain connects TRBV30 to TRBJ2-3; tentatively, D is TRBD2 (7 bases). V was trimmed by 3 bases and J by 1 base, leaving 14 bases between them. This CDR3 is built from 15 residues. Germline V gene data show CDR1 as GTSNPN and CDR2 as SVGIG (reference sequence). CDR3 sequence reads: CAWRSGGLGTDTQYF. In nucleotides, the CDR3 is TGTGCCTGGAGGTCCGGGGGGCTGGGCACAGATACGCAGTATTTT.

V gene TRBV28 combines with J gene TRBJ1-2; D ambiguous. V lost 8 bases to trimming and J lost 1 base, with 5 bases between them. The germline gives CDR1 MDHEN, CDR2 SYDVKM. CDR3 length equals 11 residues. CDR3 coding DNA: TGTGCCAGCCGCGTTAACTATGGCTACACCTTC. It yields the protein CASRVNYGYTF.

Ten or more counts support this clonotype. CDR3 region: CASSSQLAGAHEQYF. The CDR3 nucleotides read TGTGCCAGCAGTTCGCAACTAGCGGGAGCCCACGAGCAGTACTTC. This chain joins TRBV27 and TRBJ2-7; 11 bases map to TRBD2. J gave up 5 bases and V 4 bases, and 7 bases lay outside the gene matches. Germline CDR1 and CDR2: MNHEY and SMNVEV (reference sequence). The CDR3 has 15 residues.

The chain is built from TRBV30 and TRBJ2-1; D possibly corresponds to TRBD1 (5 bases). The length of the CDR3 is 12 residues. Trimming stripped 3 bases from V and 6 bases from J, with 9 bases between. Germline lookup yields CDR1 GTSNPN and CDR2 SVGIG (reference sequence). The CDR3 region has the DNA TGTGCCTGGAGAATAAGGGGCAATGAGCAGTTCTTC. Encoded protein: CAWRIRGNEQFF.

This clonotype showed up many times. The genes are TRBV20-1 and TRBJ2-3; D unresolved. The CDR3 extends over 15 amino acids. V was shortened by 0 bases and J by 3 bases, with 13 bases between the two germline ends. Germline V gene data show CDR1 as DFQATT and CDR2 as SNEGSKA (reference sequence). Written as DNA, the CDR3 is TGCAGTGCTAGAGATTCCCGTGGTGTGACAGATACGCAGTATTTT. As protein: CSARDSRGVTDTQYF.

This clonotype was picked up a small number of times. The chain combines TRBV6-1 with TRBJ2-3, with D possibly being TRBD1 or TRBD2 (6 bases each). From germline, CDR1 is MNHNS and CDR2 SASEGT. This CDR3 comprises 16 residues. V lost 7 bases and J lost 1, with 18 bases in between. The CDR3 DNA reads TGTGCCAGCACCGAAAGGTACGGGGGCCGCACAGATACGCAGTATTTT. It yields the protein CASTERYGGRTDTQYF.

The rearrangement uses TRBV20-1 and TRBJ1-2, with D perhaps TRBD1 (5 bases). Germline CDR1 is DFQATT and CDR2 is SNEGSKA (reference sequence). The V and J ends lost 3 bases and 6 bases respectively, with 11 bases between them. The CDR3 is 12 amino acids. The CDR3: CSASLGRDGYTF. DNA of the CDR3: TGCAGTGCTAGTTTGGGACGGGATGGCTACACCTTC.

This clonotype has more than one count but fewer than ten. The chain links TRBV30 to TRBJ2-7, with D possibly TRBD2 on 7 matching bases. Trimming stripped 5 bases from V and 4 bases from J, with 15 bases between. The CDR3 totals 13 residues. Germline CDR1 GTSNPN, CDR2 SVGIG (reference sequence). CDR3 sequence reads: CAWGLGGAYEQYF. The CDR3 nucleotides read TGTGCCTGGGGGTTGGGGGGGGCTTACGAGCAGTACTTC.

This clonotype came up many times. V usage is TRBV20-1 and J usage is TRBJ1-5, with D uncertain. Germline CDR1 is DFQATT and CDR2 is SNEGSKA (reference sequence). The CDR3 has 14 amino acids. Trimming took off 1 base at V and 1 base at J, with 8 bases between the two ends. CDR3 coding DNA: TGCAGTGCTAGAGCCCAACAGAGCAATCAGCCCCAGCATTTT. Its translation: CSARAQQSNQPQHF.

The rearrangement uses TRBV20-1 and TRBJ2-1; weak D call: TRBD2 (6 bases). The CDR3 consists of 18 residues. Germline CDR1 is DFQATT and CDR2 is SNEGSKA (reference sequence). With 5 bases removed from V and 0 bases from J, the gap between germline ends came to 23 bases. Here the CDR3 DNA reads TGCAGTGCTGGAATAGCGGAAAAATTTATAAGCTCCTACAATGAGCAGTTCTTC. Encoded protein: CSAGIAEKFISSYNEQFF.

This clonotype was seen a few times. V is TRBV5-6 and J is TRBJ1-1; no clear D. V lost 4 bases to trimming and J lost 4 bases, with 14 bases between them. CDR1 is SGHDT, CDR2 YYEEEE, per germline. This CDR3 has 14 amino acids. As DNA, the CDR3 is TGTGCCAGCAGCAAAAGGGCCTCGGGCACTGAAGCTTTCTTT. Its protein product is CASSKRASGTEAFF.

The count of this clonotype is one. The chain joins TRBV30 to TRBJ2-7; 13 bases map to TRBD2. The CDR3 has 16 amino acids. V was clipped by 1 base and J by 3 bases; unmatched bases: 6. Germline lookup yields CDR1 GTSNPN and CDR2 SVGIG (reference sequence). The CDR3 reads CAWSGPGLAGYYEQYF. CDR3 nucleotides: TGTGCCTGGAGTGGACCGGGACTAGCGGGATACTACGAGCAGTACTTC.

The chain combines TRBV19 with TRBJ1-5; 10 bases agree with TRBD1. Germline-derived CDR1 and CDR2 are LNHDA and SQIVND (reference sequence). The CDR3 contains 17 residues. V was clipped by 5 bases and J by 1 base; unmatched bases: 8. DNA for the CDR3: TGTGCCAGTAGTCCCCCAGGGACAGGGGTGAGCAATCAGCCCCAGCATTTT. As protein: CASSPPGTGVSNQPQHF.

This clonotype was seen at least ten times. The chain uses TRBV7-2 and TRBJ2-7; 8 nucleotides align to TRBD2. Losses at the gene ends were 5 bases for V and 4 bases for J; bases not matched to a gene: 10. The CDR3 has 15 residues. Germline assignment: CDR1 SGHTA and CDR2 FQGNSA. CDR3 region: CASSENPSGSYEQYF. Written as DNA, the CDR3 is TGTGCCAGCAGCGAAAATCCCAGCGGGAGTTACGAGCAGTACTTC. Based on the CDR3 plus reference TRBV7-2 and TRBJ2-7, the full variable domain is GAGVSQSPSNKVTEKGKDVELRCDPISGHTALYWYRQSLGQGLEFLIYFQGNSAPDKSGLPSDRFSAERTGGSVSTLTIQRTQQEDSAVYLCASSENPSGSYEQYFGPGTRLTVT.

This clonotype was detected only a few times. The J gene is TRBJ1-2, the V gene TRBV30; 7 bases match TRBD1. The J segment lost 5 bases and the V segment lost 2 bases, leaving 5 bases of the junction unmatched. The CDR3 is 13 amino acids. CDR1 and CDR2 (germline): GTSNPN, SVGIG (reference sequence). CDR3 amino acids: CAWSRGPVYGYTF. CDR3 DNA sequence: TGTGCCTGGAGTAGGGGGCCTGTTTATGGCTACACCTTC. Complete variable domain (other parts from reference TRBV30 and TRBJ1-2): SQTIHQWPATLVQPVGSPLSLECTVEGTSNPNLYWYRQAAGRGLQLLFYSVGIGQISSEVPQNLSASRPQDRQFILSSKKLLLSDSGFYLCAWSRGPVYGYTFGSGTRLTVV.

This chain joins TRBV24-1 and TRBJ2-2, with a tentative D call TRBD1 (5 bases). Germline V gene sequence: CDR1 KGHDR, CDR2 SFDVKD. V was trimmed by 4 bases and J by 0 bases, leaving 8 bases between them. This CDR3 comprises 15 residues. The CDR3 DNA sequence: TGTGCCACCAGTGAAGACAGAGCGAACACCGGGGAGCTGTTTTTT. This codes for CATSEDRANTGELFF.

This clonotype was picked up a small number of times. The J gene is TRBJ2-3, the V gene TRBV29-1, with TRBD2 matching 14 bases. J was trimmed by 3 bases and V by 6 bases; bases with no gene match: 5. This CDR3 spans 15 amino acids. Per the germline V gene, CDR1 is SQVTM and CDR2 is ANQGSEA. The CDR3 DNA is TGCAGCGTCCGAGGGACTAGCGGGAGAACAGATACGCAGTATTTT. This translates into CSVRGTSGRTDTQYF.

There are a few counts of this clonotype. One junction end disagrees with the germline gene, perhaps due to a read error. The chain uses TRBV6-4 and TRBJ2-1, with TRBD2 identical over 13 bases. The CDR3 has 18 residues. Germline values: CDR1 MRHNA, CDR2 SNTAGT. The CDR3 region is CASGDVGKLAGGVNEQFF. DNA for the CDR3: TGTGCCAGCGGTGATGTCGGGAAACTAGCGGGAGGGGTGAATGAGCAGTTCTTC.

This chain connects TRBV15 to TRBJ2-6, with 8 bases fitting TRBD2. Trimming took 0 bases from V and 4 from J; bases not matched to a gene: 11. There are 19 residues in the CDR3. The germline gives CDR1 LNHNV, CDR2 YYDKDF (reference sequence). This chain's CDR3 is CATSRDRNSGAGGANVLTF. DNA of the CDR3: TGTGCCACCAGCAGAGATCGTAATAGCGGGGCGGGGGGGGCCAACGTCCTGACTTTC.

This clonotype came up many times. J is TRBJ2-7 and V is TRBV2; 9 positions match TRBD1. CDR3 size: 14 residues. V shed 6 bases, J shed 5 bases, and the junction held 8 bases outside the gene matches. In germline, CDR1 is SNHLY, CDR2 FYNNEI. In DNA form, the CDR3 reads TGTGCCAGCAGCCTCGGACAGGGGACCGACGAGCAGTACTTC. Protein sequence: CASSLGQGTDEQYF.